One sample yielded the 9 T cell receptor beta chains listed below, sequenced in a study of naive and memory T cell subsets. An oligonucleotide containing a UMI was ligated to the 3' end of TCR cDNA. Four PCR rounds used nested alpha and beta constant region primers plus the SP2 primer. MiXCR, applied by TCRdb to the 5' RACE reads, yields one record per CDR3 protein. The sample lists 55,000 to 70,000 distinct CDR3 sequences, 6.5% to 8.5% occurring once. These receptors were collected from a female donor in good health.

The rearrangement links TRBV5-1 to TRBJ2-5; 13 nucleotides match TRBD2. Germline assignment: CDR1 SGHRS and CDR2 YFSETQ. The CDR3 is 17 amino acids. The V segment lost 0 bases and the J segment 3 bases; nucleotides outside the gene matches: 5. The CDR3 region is CASSLAPTSGGEETQYF. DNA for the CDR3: TGCGCCAGCAGCTTGGCCCCTACTAGCGGGGGGGAAGAGACCCAGTACTTC.

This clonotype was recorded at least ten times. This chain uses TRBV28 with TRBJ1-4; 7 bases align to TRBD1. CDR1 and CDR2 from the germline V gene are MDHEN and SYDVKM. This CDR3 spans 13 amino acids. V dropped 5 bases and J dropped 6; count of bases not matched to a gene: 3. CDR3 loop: CASSPGQDEKLFF. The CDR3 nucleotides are TGTGCCAGCAGTCCCGGACAGGATGAAAAACTGTTTTTT.

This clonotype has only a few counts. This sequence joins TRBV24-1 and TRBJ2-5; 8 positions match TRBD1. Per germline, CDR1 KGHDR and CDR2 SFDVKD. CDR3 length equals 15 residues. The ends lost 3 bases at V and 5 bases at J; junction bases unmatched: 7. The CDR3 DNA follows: TGTGCCACCAGTGATACGCAGGGGGCGGGTGAGACCCAGTACTTC. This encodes CATSDTQGAGETQYF.

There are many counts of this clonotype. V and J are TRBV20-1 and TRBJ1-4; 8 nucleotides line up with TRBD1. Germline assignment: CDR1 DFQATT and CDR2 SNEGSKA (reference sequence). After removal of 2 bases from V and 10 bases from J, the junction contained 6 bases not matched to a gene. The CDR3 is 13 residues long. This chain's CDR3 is CSARPGQARKLFF. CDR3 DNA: TGCAGTGCTAGACCGGGACAGGCAAGAAAACTGTTTTTT.

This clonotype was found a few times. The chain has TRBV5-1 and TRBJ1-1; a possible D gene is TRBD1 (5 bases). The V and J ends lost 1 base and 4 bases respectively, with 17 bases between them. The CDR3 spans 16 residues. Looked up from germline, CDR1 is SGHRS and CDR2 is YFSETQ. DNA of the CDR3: TGCGCCAGCAGCTTGAAGGGGCCCGGCGGGTCCACTGAAGCTTTCTTT. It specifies CASSLKGPGGSTEAFF.

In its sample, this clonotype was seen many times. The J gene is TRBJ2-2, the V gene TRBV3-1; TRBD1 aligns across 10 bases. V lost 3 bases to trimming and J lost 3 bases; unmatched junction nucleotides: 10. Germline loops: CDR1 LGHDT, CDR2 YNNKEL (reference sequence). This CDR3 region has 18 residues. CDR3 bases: TGTGCCAGCAGCCACATTATATCGGGACAGGGGTACACCGGGGAGCTGTTTTTT. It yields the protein CASSHIISGQGYTGELFF.

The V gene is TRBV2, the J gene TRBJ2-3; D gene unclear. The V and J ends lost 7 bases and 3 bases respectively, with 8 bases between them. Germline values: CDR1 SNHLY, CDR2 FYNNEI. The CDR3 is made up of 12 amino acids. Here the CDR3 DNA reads TGTGCCAGCAAATCCGTGACAGATACGCAGTATTTT. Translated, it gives CASKSVTDTQYF.

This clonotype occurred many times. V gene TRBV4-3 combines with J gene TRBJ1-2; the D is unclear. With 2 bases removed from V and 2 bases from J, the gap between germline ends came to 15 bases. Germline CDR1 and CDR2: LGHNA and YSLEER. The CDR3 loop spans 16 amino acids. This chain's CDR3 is CASSQYMDGSNYGYTF. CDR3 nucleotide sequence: TGCGCCAGCAGCCAATATATGGACGGGAGCAACTATGGCTACACCTTC.

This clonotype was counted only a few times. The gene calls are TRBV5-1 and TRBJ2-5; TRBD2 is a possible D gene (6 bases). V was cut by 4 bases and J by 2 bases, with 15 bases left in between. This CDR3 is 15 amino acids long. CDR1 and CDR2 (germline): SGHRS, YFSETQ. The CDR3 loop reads CASSRGGVTQETQYF. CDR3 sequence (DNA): TGCGCCAGCAGCCGTGGCGGGGTGACACAAGAGACCCAGTACTTC.